Presented here are 31 T cell receptor beta chains from one specimen sequenced in a study of blood T cell repertoires in COVID-19. Generated by immunoSEQ multiplex PCR, the TCRdb table keeps only in-frame clones and is missing some. Of roughly 320,000 clones in the sample, 85% to 90% were seen once. Sequencing input: peripheral blood. These receptors originate from a woman in her forties or fifties with COVID-19, enrolled during active disease.

The chain links TRBV19 to TRBJ2-1; 9 bases agree with TRBD1. The CDR3 is 15 amino acids. V was clipped by 8 bases and J by 8 bases; unmatched bases: 13. CDR1 is LNHDA, CDR2 SQIVND, per germline (reference sequence). The CDR3: CASQSNRGRRDEQFF. Written as DNA, the CDR3 is TGTGCCAGTCAGTCTAACAGGGGGCGCAGGGATGAGCAGTTCTTC.

CDR3 in amino acids: CASSKRRSTYEQYF. As DNA, the CDR3 is TGTGCCAGCAGCAAAAGGCGGTCTACCTACGAGCAGTACTTC. The chain couples TRBV21-1 to TRBJ2-7; the table's D call, TRBD2, was not checked against the DNA. TRBV21-1 has pseudogene status. The CDR3 sequence is 14 residues long.

A remark on this clone: The identical CDR3 is also encoded by other nucleotide sequences in the sample. The V gene is TRBV7-2, the J gene TRBJ2-2, with D perhaps TRBD1 (5 bases). The CDR3 spans 13 residues. V was trimmed by 1 base and J by 5 bases, leaving 5 bases between them. The germline V gene encodes CDR1 SGHTA and CDR2 FQGNSA. The CDR3 coding sequence is TGTGCCAGCAGCTTAGAGGGGACCGGGGAGCTGTTTTTT. Translation: CASSLEGTGELFF.

The rearrangement links TRBV9 to TRBJ1-1; TRBD1 matches at 8 bases. V dropped 1 base and J dropped 9; count of bases not matched to a gene: 8. This CDR3 has 14 residues. The germline CDR1 and CDR2 sequences are SGDLS and YYNGEE. CDR3 sequence: CASSVRQGSSQAFF. CDR3 coding DNA: TGTGCCAGCAGCGTACGACAGGGGAGTTCCCAAGCTTTCTTT.

DNA of the CDR3: TGTGCCAGCAGCTTAAGGACAGGAGCAACACTAGCCCAGTACGAGCAGTACTTC. Its protein is CASSLRTGATLAQYEQYF. The chain couples TRBV7-9 to TRBJ2-7, with D possibly TRBD1 on 7 matching bases. Germline CDR1 is SEHNR and CDR2 is FQNEAQ (reference sequence). The CDR3 length is 18 residues. Trimming took off 2 bases at V and 4 bases at J, with 24 bases between the two ends.

The rearrangement uses TRBV4-2 and TRBJ1-1; TRBD1 agrees at 9 bases. This CDR3 contains 18 residues. Trimming at V came to 4 bases and at J to 1 base, leaving 13 bases not matched to a gene. The germline V gene has CDR1 LGHNA and CDR2 YNFKEQ. The CDR3: CASSPRDRVIQANTEAFF. The CDR3 DNA reads as TGTGCCAGCAGCCCCCGGGACAGGGTCATCCAAGCGAACACTGAAGCTTTCTTT.

This rearrangement joins TRBV5-1 to TRBJ1-2; D is ambiguous. Germline V gene sequence: CDR1 SGHRS, CDR2 YFSETQ. Trimming took off 0 bases at V and 5 bases at J, with 11 bases between the two ends. The CDR3 totals 14 residues. The CDR3 coding sequence is TGCGCCAGCAGCTTGGAGTGGGCATCTTATGGCTACACCTTC. Protein sequence: CASSLEWASYGYTF.

The chain employs TRBV7-2 and TRBJ2-1, with 7 bases that match TRBD2. V lost 5 bases to trimming and J lost 4 bases; unmatched junction nucleotides: 8. Germline V gene lookup returns CDR1 SGHTA and CDR2 FQGNSA. This CDR3 is 15 amino acids long. CDR3 residues: CASSPRETTYNEQFF. The CDR3 region has the DNA TGTGCCAGCAGCCCGCGGGAGACTACTTACAATGAGCAGTTCTTC.

The chain recombines TRBV19 with TRBJ1-4; D is possibly TRBD1 (6 bases). Germline-derived CDR1 and CDR2 are LNHDA and SQIVND (reference sequence). The V end lost 3 bases, the J end lost 7 bases, and 12 bases lay between the germline ends. The CDR3 sequence is 14 residues long. The CDR3 DNA is TGTGCCAGTAGTATCGGCAGGGGTATTGAAAAACTGTTTTTT. This translates into CASSIGRGIEKLFF.

The chain employs TRBV2 and TRBJ2-6; D is unclear. The V gene's germline CDR1 is SNHLY and CDR2 FYNNEI. CDR3 length equals 15 residues. The germline V and J ends were trimmed by 7 bases and 0 bases, with 10 bases remaining between them. In nucleotides, the CDR3 is TGTGCCAGCACCACACAGAACTCTGGGGCCAACGTCCTGACTTTC. Translated, it gives CASTTQNSGANVLTF.

The CDR3 reads CASSLPSPYEQYF. CDR3 bases: TGTGCCAGCAGTTTGCCCAGTCCCTACGAGCAGTACTTC. The rearrangement joins TRBV28 to TRBJ2-7, with D unclear. Germline loops: CDR1 MDHEN, CDR2 SYDVKM. CDR3 size: 13 residues. The V gene lost 3 bases and the J gene lost 2 bases, with 8 bases spanning the gap.

V and J are TRBV2 and TRBJ2-7; 7 bases line up with TRBD2. The CDR3 loop spans 16 amino acids. CDR1 and CDR2 (germline): SNHLY, FYNNEI. V was pared by 6 bases and J by 5 bases, with 16 bases of the junction left unmatched. The CDR3 sequence: CASSGPGLREVNEQYF. Here the CDR3 DNA reads TGTGCCAGCAGCGGTCCGGGCCTCCGGGAGGTCAACGAGCAGTACTTC. The full variable domain, completed using reference TRBV2 and TRBJ2-7, is EPEVTQTPSHQVTQMGQEVILRCVPISNHLYFYWYRQILGQKVEFLVSFYNNEISEKSEIFDDQFSVERPDGSNFTLKIRSTKLEDSAMYFCASSGPGLREVNEQYFGPGTRLTVT.

This clone was seen only once. This rearrangement joins TRBV21-1 to TRBJ2-7; TRBD1, the table's D call, lacks a check against the DNA. TRBV21-1 is labeled a pseudogene. The CDR3 extends over 15 amino acids. CDR3 in amino acids: CASEIGGTGEREQYF. The CDR3 DNA sequence: TGTGCCAGCGAAATTGGAGGGACAGGGGAGAGGGAGCAGTACTTC.

The table lists this clone with a count of one. The J gene is TRBJ2-1, the V gene TRBV7-9, with 10 bases identical to TRBD2. CDR3 length: 15 amino acids. The germline gives CDR1 SEHNR, CDR2 FQNEAQ (reference sequence). V shed 2 bases, J shed 9 bases, and the junction held 7 bases outside the gene matches. As DNA, the CDR3 is TGTGCCAGCAGCTTATCTAGCGGGAGAGAGGTTGAGCAGTTCTTC. Its protein is CASSLSSGREVEQFF.

The chain carries TRBV7-9 and TRBJ2-4, with 10 bases that match TRBD2. Germline CDR1 SEHNR, CDR2 FQNEAQ (reference sequence). Losses at the gene ends were 4 bases for V and 11 bases for J; bases not matched to a gene: 14. The CDR3 consists of 16 residues. In DNA form, the CDR3 reads TGTGCCAGCAGCTCGCTGAGAACTAGCGGGAAAGGAGTTCAGTACTTC. It encodes CASSSLRTSGKGVQYF. The full variable domain, completed using reference TRBV7-9 and TRBJ2-4, is DTGVSQNPRHKITKRGQNVTFRCDPISEHNRLYWYRQTLGQGPEFLTYFQNEAQLEKSRLLSDRFSAERPKGSFSTLEIQRTEQGDSAMYLCASSSLRTSGKGVQYFGAGTRLSVL.

J is TRBJ2-7 and V is TRBV10-1, with TRBD2 matching over 11 bases. Germline V gene lookup returns CDR1 WNHNN and CDR2 SYGVQD (reference sequence). V was pared by 0 bases and J by 5 bases, with 6 bases of the junction left unmatched. This CDR3 comprises 16 residues. The CDR3 is CASSESTSGSLHEQYF. The CDR3, as DNA: TGCGCCAGCAGTGAGTCAACTAGCGGGAGTCTCCACGAGCAGTACTTC.

This chain joins TRBV7-9 and TRBJ1-6; D ambiguous. The length of the CDR3 is 12 residues. V lost 8 bases to trimming and J lost 8 bases, with 10 bases between them. Germline values: CDR1 SEHNR, CDR2 FQNEAQ (reference sequence). The CDR3: CASRPRDSPLHF. DNA for the CDR3: TGTGCCAGCCGGCCGAGGGATTCACCCCTCCACTTT.

This chain's CDR3 is CASRVQGWESDQPQHF. CDR3 in DNA: TGTGCCAGCAGAGTACAGGGCTGGGAGAGTGATCAGCCCCAGCATTTT. The chain employs TRBV2 and TRBJ1-5; D perhaps matches TRBD1 (6 bases). Germline CDR1 and CDR2: SNHLY and FYNNEI. V lost 6 bases, J lost 5 bases, and 20 bases lay in between. This CDR3 region has 16 residues.

V is TRBV3-1 (or the pseudogene TRBV3-2) and J is TRBJ2-7; D is perhaps TRBD2 (6 bases). Germline CDR1 and CDR2: LGHDT and YNNKEL (reference sequence). This CDR3 has 15 residues. Between the trimmed V and J ends, which lost 1 base and 2 bases, there was a span of 12 bases. The DNA for the CDR3 is TGTGCCAGCAGCCAAGGATCTAGCGATACCTACGAGCAGTACTTC. Translated: CASSQGSSDTYEQYF.

V and J are TRBV5-6 and TRBJ2-2, with 7 bases matching TRBD2. This CDR3 is 15 amino acids long. Trimming took 3 bases from V and 4 from J; bases not matched to a gene: 6. CDR1 is SGHDT, CDR2 YYEEEE, per germline. The CDR3 DNA sequence: TGTGCCAGCAGCTCGGGGGGAGGAGTCACCGGGGAGCTGTTTTTT. It is translated as CASSSGGGVTGELFF.

The J gene is TRBJ1-2, the V gene TRBV19; D may be TRBD1 (6 bases). This CDR3 is 16 amino acids long. CDR1 is LNHDA, CDR2 SQIVND, per germline (reference sequence). Trimming left V 10 bases short and J 4 bases short, with 25 bases between. The CDR3 is CATTNDRKVGVYGYTF. DNA for the CDR3: TGTGCCACCACCAATGACAGGAAGGTTGGTGTCTATGGCTACACCTTC. The variable domain in full, completed from reference TRBV19 and TRBJ1-2, reads DGGITQSPKYLFRKEGQNVTLSCEQNLNHDAMYWYRQDPGQGLRLIYYSQIVNDFQKGDIAEGYSVSREKKESFPLTVTSAQKNPTAFYLCATTNDRKVGVYGYTFGSGTRLTVV.

The V call is TRBV20-1, the J call TRBJ2-1; a possible D gene is TRBD2 (6 bases). Germline V lookup: CDR1 DFQATT, CDR2 SNEGSKA (reference sequence). V was trimmed by 3 bases and J by 0 bases, leaving 12 bases between them. The CDR3 extends over 15 amino acids. Here the CDR3 reads CSASPLASSYNEQFF. The CDR3 DNA is TGCAGTGCTAGTCCCCTAGCGAGCTCCTACAATGAGCAGTTCTTC.

This sequence joins TRBV19 and TRBJ2-2; 9 nucleotides agree with TRBD1. CDR1 LNHDA and CDR2 SQIVND come from the germline V gene (reference sequence). V lost 10 bases, J lost 5 bases, and 14 bases stayed unmatched. This CDR3 is 16 amino acids long. The CDR3 DNA follows: TGTGCCACAAGGGACAGGGTACGTTCGAGGACCGGGGAGCTGTTTTTT. Translation gives CATRDRVRSRTGELFF.

The chain links TRBV14 to TRBJ2-3; the D is unclear. Germline-derived CDR1 and CDR2 are SGHDN and FVKESK. The CDR3 length is 21 residues. V was pared by 1 base and J by 0 bases, with 26 bases between. CDR3 sequence: CASSQVWVSPRSQTSTDTQYF. DNA of the CDR3: TGTGCCAGCAGCCAAGTTTGGGTTAGCCCGAGATCGCAAACTAGCACAGATACGCAGTATTTT.

This rearrangement joins TRBV3-1 (or the pseudogene TRBV3-2) to TRBJ1-6; the D is unclear. V dropped 0 bases and J dropped 6 bases, with 12 bases sitting between them. CDR1 is LGHDT and CDR2 is YNNKEL in the germline V gene (reference sequence). The CDR3 consists of 16 residues. For the CDR3, the DNA is TGTGCCAGCAGCCAAGAAGCGGCAGCACTTAATTCACCCCTCCACTTT. Its translation is CASSQEAAALNSPLHF.

This clone was observed a handful of times. The gene calls are TRBV2 and TRBJ1-2, with D unresolved. Trimming removed 3 bases at V and 8 bases at J, with 10 bases between. Germline V gene lookup returns CDR1 SNHLY and CDR2 FYNNEI. This CDR3 has 12 amino acids. The CDR3 nucleotides are TGTGCCAGCAGTGACGAAACAGAGGGCTACACCTTC. Protein sequence: CASSDETEGYTF.

The genes are TRBV14 and TRBJ1-2; D not certain. The CDR3 runs to 16 residues. CDR1 and CDR2 (germline): SGHDN, FVKESK. V shed 1 base and J shed 1 base, with 13 bases lying between them. In nucleotides, the CDR3 is TGTGCCAGCAGCCAAGTAACAGTCCTGGATAACTATGGCTACACCTTC. Its translation is CASSQVTVLDNYGYTF.

J is TRBJ1-2 and V is TRBV24-1, with D perhaps matching TRBD1 (6 bases). Germline V gene sequence: CDR1 KGHDR, CDR2 SFDVKD. V lost 1 base and J lost 4, with 15 bases in between. The CDR3 runs to 16 residues. In nucleotides, the CDR3 is TGTGCCACCAGTGATTTCACAGGGCTCGGCTTCTATGGCTACACCTTC. This codes for CATSDFTGLGFYGYTF.

The chain couples TRBV7-2 to TRBJ2-7; weak D call: TRBD2 (6 bases). V was pared by 6 bases and J by 0 bases, with 12 bases between. This CDR3 has 14 amino acids. CDR1 and CDR2 from the germline V gene are SGHTA and FQGNSA. CDR3 bases: TGTGCCAGCAGGTCGGGAGTTAGCTCCTACGAGCAGTACTTC. Amino acid sequence: CASRSGVSSYEQYF.

The chain couples TRBV3-1 (or the pseudogene TRBV3-2) to TRBJ1-2; D is undetermined. Germline CDR1 LGHDT, CDR2 YNNKEL (reference sequence). Trimming pared 2 bases from V and 6 bases from J, leaving 16 bases between. The CDR3 loop spans 15 amino acids. In DNA, the CDR3 is TGTGCCAGCAGCCAACCGGGATTGGGGAGGAATGGCTACACCTTC. Residues: CASSQPGLGRNGYTF.

This chain links TRBV27 with TRBJ2-7; 10 nucleotides match TRBD1. The CDR3 covers 15 residues. Germline CDR1 is MNHEY and CDR2 is SMNVEV (reference sequence). V trimming: 0 bases; J trimming: 4 bases; junction bases outside the gene matches: 3. CDR3 nucleotide sequence: TGTGCCAGCAGTTTATCGGGGACAGGGGATTACGAGCAGTACTTC. It encodes CASSLSGTGDYEQYF.